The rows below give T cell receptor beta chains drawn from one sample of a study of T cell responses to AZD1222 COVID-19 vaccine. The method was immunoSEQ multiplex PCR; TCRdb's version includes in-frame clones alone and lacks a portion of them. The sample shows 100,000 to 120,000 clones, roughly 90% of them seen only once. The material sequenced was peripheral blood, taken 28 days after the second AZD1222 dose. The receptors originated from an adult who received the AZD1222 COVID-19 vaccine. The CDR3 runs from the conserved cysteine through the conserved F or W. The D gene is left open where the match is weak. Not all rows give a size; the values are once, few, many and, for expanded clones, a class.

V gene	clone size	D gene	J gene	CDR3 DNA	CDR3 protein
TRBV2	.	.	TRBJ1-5	TGTGCCAGCAGTGAAGCGTCGGGGGCTATTTTT	CASSEASGAIF
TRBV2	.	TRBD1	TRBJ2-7	TGTGCCAGCAGTGTTCAACAGGGGTACGAGCAGTACTTC	CASSVQQGYEQYF
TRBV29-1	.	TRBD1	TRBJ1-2	TGCAGCGCCGAAGGTGCAGGGGGGTATGGCTACACCTTC	CSAEGAGGYGYTF
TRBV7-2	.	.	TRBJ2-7	TGTGCCAGCAGCTTAGCCCTAGAGGGCCTCGAGCAGTACTTC	CASSLALEGLEQYF
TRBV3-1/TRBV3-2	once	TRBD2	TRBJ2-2	TGTGCCAGCAGCCAAGCCGGGGGGGCCTCCGGGGAGCTGTTTTTT	CASSQAGGASGELFF
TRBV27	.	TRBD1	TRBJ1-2	TGTGCCAGCGCCTACTCTACAGGGGGCTATGGCTACACCTTC	CASAYSTGGYGYTF
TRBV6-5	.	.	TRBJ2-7	TGTGCCAGCAACCGACAGACCTACTACGAGCAGTACTTC	CASNRQTYYEQYF
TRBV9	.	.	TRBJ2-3	TGTGCCAGCAGCGTAGCCCCTTCACCCCGAGATACGCAGTATTTT	CASSVAPSPRDTQYF
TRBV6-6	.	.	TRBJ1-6	TGTGCCAGCAGTGACACGGGGGCCGTTAATTCACCCCTCCACTTT	CASSDTGAVNSPLHF
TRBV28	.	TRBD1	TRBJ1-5	TGTGCCAGCACCACACAGGGGTTACAGCCCCAGCATTTT	CASTTQGLQPQHF
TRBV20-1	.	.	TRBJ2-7	TGCAGTGCTAGAGGCCCCCGCGAGCAGTACTTC	CSARGPREQYF
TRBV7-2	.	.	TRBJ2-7	TGTGCCAGCAGCTTACGCAGGGAGGCCTACGAGCAGTACTTC	CASSLRREAYEQYF
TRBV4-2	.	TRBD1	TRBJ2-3	TGTGCCAGCAGCCAGGGGACGGGACAGGGGGCGGCAGATACGCAGTATTTT	CASSQGTGQGAADTQYF
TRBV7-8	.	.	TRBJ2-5	TGTGCCAGCAGCTTAGATCCACTAATAGAGACCCAGTACTTC	CASSLDPLIETQYF
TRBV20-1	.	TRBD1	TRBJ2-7	TGCAGTGCTAGTCCAGGGGGATCCTACGAGCAGTACTTC	CSASPGGSYEQYF
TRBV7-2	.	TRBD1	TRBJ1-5	TGTGCCAGCAGCTTGGGACAGGGTCAGCCCCAGCATTTT	CASSLGQGQPQHF
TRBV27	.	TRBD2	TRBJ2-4	TGTGCCAGCAGTGCTCTTCGGACTAGCTACGGAAACATTCAGTACTTC	CASSALRTSYGNIQYF
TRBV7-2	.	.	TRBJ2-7	TGTGCCAGCAGCCTCACCGACAGGTACGAGCAGTACTTC	CASSLTDRYEQYF
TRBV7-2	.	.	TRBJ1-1	TGTGCCAGCAGCTTAGGTGGGGACCCTGAAGCTTTCTTT	CASSLGGDPEAFF
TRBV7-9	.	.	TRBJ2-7	TGTGCCAGCGGGTGGAGCTCCTACGAGCAGTACTTC	CASGWSSYEQYF
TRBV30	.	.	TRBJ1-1	TGTGCCTGGAGTCTCACGTACAGGGTGGACACTGAAGCTTTCTTT	CAWSLTYRVDTEAFF
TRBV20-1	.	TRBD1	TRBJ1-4	TGCAGTGCTAGTGGACAGGTCGAAACTAATGAAAAACTGTTTTTT	CSASGQVETNEKLFF
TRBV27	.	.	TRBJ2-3	TGTGCCAGCAGTTCCTCCCCTCCAGATACGCAGTATTTT	CASSSSPPDTQYF
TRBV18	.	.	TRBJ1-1	TGTGCCAGCTCACTCCGTTTCCAGGGGAACACTGAAGCTTTCTTT	CASSLRFQGNTEAFF
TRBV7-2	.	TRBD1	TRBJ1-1	TGTGCCAGCAAGGTGGGACAGGGGGGTGAAGCTTTCTTT	CASKVGQGGEAFF
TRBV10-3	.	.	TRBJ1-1	TGTGCCATCAGTTCCCCGGACGGGGTCGGGAACACTGAAGCTTTCTTT	CAISSPDGVGNTEAFF
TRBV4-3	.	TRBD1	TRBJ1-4	TGCGCCAGCAGCCAGACCGGGACAGGGGGAGAAAAACTGTTTTTT	CASSQTGTGGEKLFF
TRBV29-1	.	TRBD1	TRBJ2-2	TGCAGCGTGAGACAGGGGGACACCGGGGAGCTGTTTTTT	CSVRQGDTGELFF
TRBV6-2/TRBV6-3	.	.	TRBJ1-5	TGTGCCAGCAGTTATATTGGCCAGCCCCAGCATTTT	CASSYIGQPQHF
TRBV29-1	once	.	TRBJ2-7	TGCAGCGTTGGCGGCGGCGGCTCCTACGAGCAGTACTTC	CSVGGGGSYEQYF
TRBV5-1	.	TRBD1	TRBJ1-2	TGCGCCAGCAGCTTGGGTCTCCGTGGACAGGGAGGGTTAGGCTACACCTTC	CASSLGLRGQGGLGYTF
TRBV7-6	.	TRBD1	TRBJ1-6	TGTGCCAGCAGCTTGGAGGGGGCGAGTTATAATTCACCCCTCCACTTT	CASSLEGASYNSPLHF
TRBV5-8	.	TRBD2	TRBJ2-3	TGTGCCAGCGGCGCTAGCGGGGGTACAGATACGCAGTATTTT	CASGASGGTDTQYF